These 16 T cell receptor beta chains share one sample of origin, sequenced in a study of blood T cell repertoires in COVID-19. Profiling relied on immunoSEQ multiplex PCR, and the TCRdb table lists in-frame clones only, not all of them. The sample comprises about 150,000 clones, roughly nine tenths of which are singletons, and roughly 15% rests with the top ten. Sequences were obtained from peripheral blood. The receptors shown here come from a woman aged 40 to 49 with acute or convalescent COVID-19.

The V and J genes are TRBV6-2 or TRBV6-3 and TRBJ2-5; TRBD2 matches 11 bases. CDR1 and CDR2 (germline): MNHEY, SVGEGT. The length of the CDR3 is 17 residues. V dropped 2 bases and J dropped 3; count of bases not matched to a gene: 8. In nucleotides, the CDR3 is TGTGCCAGCAGTTACGTTAGCGGGAGGGCTGGGGAAGAGACCCAGTACTTC. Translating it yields CASSYVSGRAGEETQYF.

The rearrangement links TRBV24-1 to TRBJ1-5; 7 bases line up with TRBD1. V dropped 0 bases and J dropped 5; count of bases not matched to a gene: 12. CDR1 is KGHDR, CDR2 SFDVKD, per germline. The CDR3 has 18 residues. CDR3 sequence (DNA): TGTGCCACCAGTGATTTGGGCTCAGGGCAGGGGGAGGATCAGCCCCAGCATTTT. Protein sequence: CATSDLGSGQGEDQPQHF.

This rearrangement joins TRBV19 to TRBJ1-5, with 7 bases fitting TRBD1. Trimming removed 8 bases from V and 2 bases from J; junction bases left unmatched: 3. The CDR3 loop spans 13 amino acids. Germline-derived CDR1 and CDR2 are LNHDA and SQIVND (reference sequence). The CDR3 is CASSGTGNQPQHF. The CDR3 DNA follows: TGTGCCAGTTCCGGGACAGGCAATCAGCCCCAGCATTTT.

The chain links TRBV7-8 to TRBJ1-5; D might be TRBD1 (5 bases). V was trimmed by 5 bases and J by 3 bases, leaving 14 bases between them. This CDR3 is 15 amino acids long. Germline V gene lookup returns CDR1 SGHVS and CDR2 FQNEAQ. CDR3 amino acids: CASSTHGGNNQPQHF. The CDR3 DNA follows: TGTGCCAGCAGCACCCACGGGGGAAACAATCAGCCCCAGCATTTT.

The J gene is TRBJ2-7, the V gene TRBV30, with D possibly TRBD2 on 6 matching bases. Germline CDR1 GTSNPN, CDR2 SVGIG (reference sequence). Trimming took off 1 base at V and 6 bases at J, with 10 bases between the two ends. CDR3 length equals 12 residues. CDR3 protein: CAWSDSGTEQYF. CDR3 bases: TGTGCCTGGAGTGATAGCGGTACCGAGCAGTACTTC.

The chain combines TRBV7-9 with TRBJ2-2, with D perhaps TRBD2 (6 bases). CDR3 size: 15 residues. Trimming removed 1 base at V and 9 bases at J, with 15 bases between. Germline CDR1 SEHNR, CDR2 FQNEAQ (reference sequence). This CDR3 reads CASSLVGLQFRELFF. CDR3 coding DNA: TGTGCCAGCAGCTTAGTCGGACTACAGTTCAGGGAGCTGTTTTTT.

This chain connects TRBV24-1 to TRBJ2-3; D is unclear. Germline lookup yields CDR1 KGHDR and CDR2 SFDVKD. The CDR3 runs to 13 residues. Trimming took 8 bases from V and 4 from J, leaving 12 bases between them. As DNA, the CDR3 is TGTGCCACCAACGGCTGGGCGTCAGATACGCAGTATTTT. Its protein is CATNGWASDTQYF.

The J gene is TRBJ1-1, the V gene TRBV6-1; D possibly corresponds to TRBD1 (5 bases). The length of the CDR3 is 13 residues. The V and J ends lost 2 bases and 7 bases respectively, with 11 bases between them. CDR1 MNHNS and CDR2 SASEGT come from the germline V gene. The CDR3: CASSEWGEGEAFF. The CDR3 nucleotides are TGTGCCAGCAGTGAATGGGGGGAGGGTGAAGCTTTCTTT.

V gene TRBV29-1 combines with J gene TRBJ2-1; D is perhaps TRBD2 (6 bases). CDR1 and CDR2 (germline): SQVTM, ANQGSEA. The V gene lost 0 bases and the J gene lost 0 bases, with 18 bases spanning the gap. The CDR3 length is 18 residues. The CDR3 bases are TGCAGCGTTGAAGAACTAGCTCTTGATGGTGCCTCCTACAATGAGCAGTTCTTC. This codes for CSVEELALDGASYNEQFF.

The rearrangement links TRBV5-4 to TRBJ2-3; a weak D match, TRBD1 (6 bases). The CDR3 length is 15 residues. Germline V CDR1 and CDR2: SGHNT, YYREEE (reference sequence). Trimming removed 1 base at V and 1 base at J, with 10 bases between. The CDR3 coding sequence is TGTGCCAGCAGCTTGACAGGGCCGGGCACAGATACGCAGTATTTT. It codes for CASSLTGPGTDTQYF.

The CDR3 here is CASNPGGSTDTQYF. DNA for the CDR3: TGTGCCAGCAACCCAGGGGGCTCCACAGATACGCAGTATTTT. This rearrangement joins TRBV9 to TRBJ2-3; 8 bases fit TRBD1. Germline V gene lookup returns CDR1 SGDLS and CDR2 YYNGEE. CDR3 size: 14 residues. Trimming at V came to 6 bases and at J to 2 bases, leaving 5 bases not matched to a gene.

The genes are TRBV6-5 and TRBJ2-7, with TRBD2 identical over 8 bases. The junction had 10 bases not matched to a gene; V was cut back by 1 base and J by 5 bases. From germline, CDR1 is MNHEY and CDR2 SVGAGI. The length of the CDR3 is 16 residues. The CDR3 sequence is CASSYYSGTSFHEQYF. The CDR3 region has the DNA TGTGCCAGCAGTTACTACTCCGGGACTAGTTTCCACGAGCAGTACTTC.

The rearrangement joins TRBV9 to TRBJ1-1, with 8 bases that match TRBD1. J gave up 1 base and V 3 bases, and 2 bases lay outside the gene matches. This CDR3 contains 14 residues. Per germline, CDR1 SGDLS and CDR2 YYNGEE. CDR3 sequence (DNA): TGTGCCAGCAGCGCTGGACAGGGGAACACTGAAGCTTTCTTT. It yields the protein CASSAGQGNTEAFF.

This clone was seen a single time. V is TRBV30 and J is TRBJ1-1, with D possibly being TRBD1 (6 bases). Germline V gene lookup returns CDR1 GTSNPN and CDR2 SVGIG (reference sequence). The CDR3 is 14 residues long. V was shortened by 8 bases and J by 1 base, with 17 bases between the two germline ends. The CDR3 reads CAGAGGAGNTEAFF. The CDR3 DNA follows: TGTGCCGGCGCGGGGGGCGCGGGGAACACTGAAGCTTTCTTT. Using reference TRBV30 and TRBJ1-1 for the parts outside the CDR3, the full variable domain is SQTIHQWPATLVQPVGSPLSLECTVEGTSNPNLYWYRQAAGRGLQLLFYSVGIGQISSEVPQNLSASRPQDRQFILSSKKLLLSDSGFYLCAGAGGAGNTEAFFGQGTRLTVV.

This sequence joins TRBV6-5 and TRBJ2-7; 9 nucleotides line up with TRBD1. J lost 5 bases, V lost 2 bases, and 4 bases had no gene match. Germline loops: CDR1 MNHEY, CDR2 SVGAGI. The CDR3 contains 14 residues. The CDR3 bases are TGTGCCAGCAGTTACGACAGGGGGGTAAACGAGCAGTACTTC. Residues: CASSYDRGVNEQYF.

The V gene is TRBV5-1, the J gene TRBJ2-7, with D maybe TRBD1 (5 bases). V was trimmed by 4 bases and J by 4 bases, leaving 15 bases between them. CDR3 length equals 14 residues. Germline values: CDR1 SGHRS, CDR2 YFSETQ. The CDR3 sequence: CASSARQPGYEQYF. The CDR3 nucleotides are TGCGCCAGCAGCGCACGGCAACCAGGGTACGAGCAGTACTTC.